The clone carrying this TCR beta chain came up once. The antigen is undetermined. Clones were sequenced by immunoSEQ multiplex PCR, and TCRdb holds only the in-frame ones, with some missing. Of some 87,000 clones listed, approximately 90% are singletons. Germline CDR1 and CDR2: MGHRA and YSYEKL. Deletions cut 1 base from V and 2 bases from J, with 11 bases between. The CDR3 is 16 amino acids. The record originates from a study of T cell responses to AZD1222 COVID-19 vaccine. Study-level points and caveats: Spike regions recognized by vaccine-associated CD4 TCRs spanned the protein, led by 160-218 and 743-854.

This receptor was taken from an adult in good health. The chain combines TRBV4-1 with TRBJ2-2; D remains ambiguous. The input for sequencing was peripheral blood, taken on day 0 of MenACWY control vaccination. The CDR3 DNA reads TGCGCCAGCAGCCAAGTCAACCGCGTTAACACCGGGGAGCTGTTTTTT. Amino acids: CASSQVNRVNTGELFF.